Below are 20 T cell receptor beta chains sequenced from a single sample in a study of PD-L1 blockade in urothelial cancer. Time point defined: pretreatment peripheral blood. Assay used: immunoSEQ multiplex PCR; TCRdb lists only in-frame clones, some missing. The table records 45,000 to 70,000 clones, around 86% of them present only once. The source material was PBMCs, sampled around atezolizumab (anti-PD-L1) treatment. Every receptor here comes from a man in his 70s with urothelial cancer.

Only one count was recorded for this clone. CDR3 residues: CSVRREASPYNEQFF. CDR3 nucleotide sequence: TGCAGCGTCCGACGTGAGGCTAGCCCCTACAATGAGCAGTTCTTC. The rearrangement links TRBV29-1 to TRBJ2-1, with D maybe TRBD2 (5 bases). There are 15 residues in the CDR3. The V end lost 6 bases, the J end lost 2 bases, and 17 bases lay between the germline ends. CDR1 SQVTM and CDR2 ANQGSEA come from the germline V gene.

The chain recombines TRBV19 with TRBJ1-1; 7 bases are shared with TRBD1. With 4 bases clipped from V and 3 bases from J, the junction kept 5 bases outside the gene matches. The CDR3 covers 14 residues. CDR1 and CDR2 from the germline V gene are LNHDA and SQIVND (reference sequence). The DNA of the CDR3 is TGTGCCAGTAGTAAGTCGACAGGGTACACTGAAGCTTTCTTT. It yields the protein CASSKSTGYTEAFF.

The genes are TRBV7-2 and TRBJ1-4, with D uncertain. The CDR3 covers 13 residues. Trimming shortened V by 3 bases and J by 7 bases, and 9 bases separated the two germline ends. Germline CDR1 SGHTA, CDR2 FQGNSA. DNA for the CDR3: TGTGCCAGCAGCTTTTACAGTTCTGAAAAACTGTTTTTT. It translates to CASSFYSSEKLFF.

The J gene is TRBJ2-1, the V gene TRBV7-8; 13 positions agree with TRBD2. CDR3 length equals 19 residues. Germline CDR1 and CDR2: SGHVS and FQNEAQ. V trimming: 5 bases; J trimming: 0 bases; junction bases outside the gene matches: 10. The CDR3 DNA reads TGTGCCAGCAGCGTCTCCGGGACTAGCGGGAAAAGCTCCTACAATGAGCAGTTCTTC. Encoded protein: CASSVSGTSGKSSYNEQFF.

The chain links TRBV28 to TRBJ1-1; the D is unclear. Germline V CDR1 and CDR2: MDHEN, SYDVKM. V was cut by 3 bases and J by 5 bases, with 7 bases left in between. This CDR3 has 12 residues. In nucleotides, the CDR3 is TGTGCCAGCAGTTTGGAGGTGACTGAAGCTTTCTTT. This codes for CASSLEVTEAFF. The full variable domain, in which reference TRBV28 and TRBJ1-1 provide the parts outside the CDR3, is DVKVTQSSRYLVKRTGEKVFLECVQDMDHENMFWYRQDPGLGLRLIYFSYDVKMKEKGDIPEGYSVSREKKERFSLILESASTNQTSMYLCASSLEVTEAFFGQGTRLTVV.

The chain uses TRBV6-1 and TRBJ1-4; D possibly corresponds to TRBD1 (5 bases). Trimming took off 6 bases at V and 8 bases at J, with 16 bases between the two ends. The CDR3 runs 14 residues. Germline loops: CDR1 MNHNS, CDR2 SASEGT. Written as DNA, the CDR3 is TGTGCCAGCAGCTCCGGGGGGGTGGGGGAAAAACTGTTTTTT. Translation: CASSSGGVGEKLFF.

The rearrangement uses TRBV7-2 and TRBJ1-2, with D perhaps TRBD1 (5 bases). V lost 5 bases to trimming and J lost 4 bases, with 14 bases between them. The CDR3 covers 14 residues. Germline values: CDR1 SGHTA, CDR2 FQGNSA. The CDR3 bases are TGTGCCAGCAGCCCCGGGAGGGACCTCTATGGCTACACCTTC. It encodes CASSPGRDLYGYTF.

The J gene is TRBJ2-2, the V gene TRBV5-6; 7 bases align to TRBD1. This CDR3 spans 17 amino acids. In germline, CDR1 is SGHDT, CDR2 YYEEEE. V trimming: 4 bases; J trimming: 0 bases; junction bases outside the gene matches: 9. CDR3 loop: CASSPAPGQTNTGELFF. CDR3 bases: TGTGCCAGCAGCCCAGCCCCGGGACAGACGAACACCGGGGAGCTGTTTTTT.

The genes are TRBV7-9 and TRBJ1-2; a possible D gene is TRBD1 (6 bases). This CDR3 has 14 amino acids. Per the germline V gene, CDR1 is SEHNR and CDR2 is FQNEAQ (reference sequence). Trimming cost V 1 base and J 7 bases, with 13 bases left between them. This CDR3 reads CASSLGDMNSGYTF. CDR3 sequence (DNA): TGTGCCAGCAGCTTAGGGGACATGAACAGTGGCTACACCTTC.

The chain has TRBV29-1 and TRBJ1-2, with D maybe TRBD1 (6 bases). The CDR3 covers 12 residues. V was shortened by 6 bases and J by 5 bases, with 13 bases between the two germline ends. CDR1 is SQVTM, CDR2 ANQGSEA, per germline. CDR3 sequence: CSVWTVRYGYTF. The CDR3 DNA reads TGCAGCGTCTGGACAGTACGTTATGGCTACACCTTC.

The J gene is TRBJ2-5, the V gene TRBV6-1, with 7 nucleotides matching TRBD1. Per germline, CDR1 MNHNS and CDR2 SASEGT. The ends lost 4 bases at V and 5 bases at J; junction bases unmatched: 4. This CDR3 comprises 13 residues. The CDR3 protein is CASSATGSETQYF. The CDR3 DNA follows: TGTGCCAGCAGTGCGACAGGGTCTGAGACCCAGTACTTC.

J is TRBJ1-2 and V is TRBV7-8; TRBD1 matches 9 bases. Germline V gene lookup returns CDR1 SGHVS and CDR2 FQNEAQ. The CDR3 is 15 residues long. With V trimmed by 5 bases and J by 1 base, 5 bases remained unmatched. The chain's CDR3 is CASSPRTGVNYGYTF. For the CDR3, the DNA is TGTGCCAGCAGCCCACGGACAGGGGTTAACTATGGCTACACCTTC.

This clone is a singleton in its sample. V usage is TRBV9 and J usage is TRBJ2-1, with 9 bases matching TRBD2. The ends lost 7 bases at V and 8 bases at J; junction bases unmatched: 7. Germline values: CDR1 SGDLS, CDR2 YYNGEE. This CDR3 is 13 amino acids long. The CDR3: CASDAGGRDEQFF. CDR3 DNA sequence: TGTGCCAGCGATGCGGGAGGGCGGGATGAGCAGTTCTTC.

With regard to this clone: Within the sample, other DNA sequences also encode this same CDR3. The rearrangement joins TRBV7-9 to TRBJ2-7; a possible D gene is TRBD1 (5 bases). Germline loops: CDR1 SEHNR, CDR2 FQNEAQ (reference sequence). CDR3 length: 14 amino acids. Between the trimmed V and J ends, which lost 5 bases and 4 bases, there was a span of 15 bases. The CDR3 is CASSLAQGPYEQYF. In DNA, the CDR3 is TGTGCCAGCAGCCTCGCCCAGGGCCCGTACGAGCAGTACTTC.

The V call is TRBV5-4, the J call TRBJ2-5; 8 nucleotides align to TRBD2. CDR3 length: 16 amino acids. With V trimmed by 0 bases and J by 4 bases, 8 bases remained unmatched. The germline V gene has CDR1 SGHNT and CDR2 YYREEE (reference sequence). As DNA, the CDR3 is TGTGCCAGCAGCTTGGCGTCGGGAGGGTTGGGAGAGACCCAGTACTTC. Amino acid sequence: CASSLASGGLGETQYF.

V usage is TRBV2 and J usage is TRBJ2-1, with 10 bases fitting TRBD2. CDR1 is SNHLY and CDR2 is FYNNEI in the germline V gene. With V trimmed by 1 base and J by 9 bases, 6 bases remained unmatched. The CDR3 consists of 15 residues. The CDR3 region is CASSEEGASGSEQFF. CDR3 in DNA: TGTGCCAGCAGTGAAGAGGGGGCTAGCGGGAGTGAGCAGTTCTTC. The variable domain in full, completed from reference TRBV2 and TRBJ2-1, reads EPEVTQTPSHQVTQMGQEVILRCVPISNHLYFYWYRQILGQKVEFLVSFYNNEISEKSEIFDDQFSVERPDGSNFTLKIRSTKLEDSAMYFCASSEEGASGSEQFFGPGTRLTVL.

The V and J genes are TRBV18 and TRBJ2-5; no definite D call. Trimming removed 0 bases at V and 4 bases at J, with 12 bases between. Germline-derived CDR1 and CDR2 are KGHSH and LQKENI. The CDR3 extends over 15 amino acids. The CDR3 sequence is CASSPPVSMRETQYF. Written as DNA, the CDR3 is TGTGCCAGCTCACCACCGGTTAGCATGAGAGAGACCCAGTACTTC.

The rearrangement links TRBV4-1 to TRBJ2-7, with 12 bases identical to TRBD2. The CDR3 sequence is 16 residues long. Germline-derived CDR1 and CDR2 are MGHRA and YSYEKL. V lost 2 bases and J lost 0; bases outside the gene matches: 2. The CDR3 DNA reads TGCGCCAGCAGCCAACCGGGACTAGCGGGCTCCTACGAGCAGTACTTC. Protein sequence: CASSQPGLAGSYEQYF.

The chain is built from TRBV25-1 and TRBJ2-1; the match to TRBD2 covers 8 bases. The CDR3 spans 14 residues. The germline gives CDR1 MGHDK, CDR2 SYGVNS. Germline trimming cut 4 bases from V and 7 bases from J; bases unmatched to any gene: 6. The CDR3 protein is CASSGAGAMNEQFF. The CDR3, as DNA: TGTGCCAGCAGTGGAGCGGGAGCAATGAATGAGCAGTTCTTC.

Only a few counts were recorded for this clone. The gene calls are TRBV7-3 and TRBJ2-1; D gene ambiguous. V was trimmed by 5 bases and J by 0 bases, leaving 14 bases between them. The CDR3 contains 16 residues. Per germline, CDR1 SGHTA and CDR2 FQGTGA. Here the CDR3 reads CASSPSGSSSYNEQFF. CDR3 nucleotide sequence: TGTGCCAGCAGCCCCTCCGGGTCCAGCTCCTACAATGAGCAGTTCTTC.